The T cell receptor beta chain described here comes from a study of T cells in localized non-small cell lung cancer. Study observations and caveats: In uninvolved adjacent lung, T cell clonality reached its highest value, exceeding tumor. Adjacent lung tissue had a median about 60 of the top 100 clones found in the tumor. Higher blood T cell density tracked longer overall survival.

Sequencing was performed with immunoSEQ multiplex PCR; in TCRdb, only in-frame clones are kept and a portion is missing. The table shows tens of thousands of clones, with around 87% occurring only once. Regarding this clone: Its antigen is undetermined.

The sequenced sample was PBMCs, obtained before any cancer treatment. This TCR was recovered from a man aged 40 to 70 with stage II lung adenocarcinoma.

The CDR3 nucleotides read TGTGCCAGCAGTCGCACCGGTGAAGCTTTCTTT. Translating it yields CASSRTGEAFF. The V gene is TRBV6-5, the J gene TRBJ1-1; D gene ambiguous. Looked up from germline, CDR1 is MNHEY and CDR2 is SVGAGI. Trimming took off 5 bases at V and 7 bases at J, with 8 bases between the two ends. This CDR3 is 11 amino acids long.